What follows are 19 T cell receptor beta chains derived from one specimen sequenced in a study of tumor-infiltrating lymphocytes in primary liver carcinoma. From roughly 0.5 ug total RNA, TCR beta cDNA was generated with a primer in the constant region. Libraries covering TCR beta were generated through three nested multiplex PCR rounds (using a slightly modified ARM-PCR). With TRBV1-TRBV30 forward primers and a C-beta reverse primer, the first two PCR rounds were run for 10 cycles each. Each CDR3 protein is one row after TCRdb ran MiXCR on the multiplex PCR reads. Seen here are about 23,000 distinct CDR3 sequences, 70% to 80% observed once, and the top ten hold under 35%. Unsorted bulk tissue, roughly 20-33 mg of it, served as the source for co-extraction of RNA and DNA. The sequenced sample consisted of liver tumor tissue from sampling region 5. The subset here: tumor region T5, tumor centre. The receptors shown here come from a woman aged 25-40 years with primary liver carcinoma and hepatitis B virus infection.

This clonotype showed up just a few times. Sequence at one end of the junction differs from germline and may be a read error. This CDR3 reads CASSYTNSGTEVFF. The CDR3 bases are TGTGCCAGCAGTTACACGAACAGCGGAACTGAAGTTTTCTTT. The rearrangement uses TRBV6-2 or TRBV6-3 and TRBJ1-1, with D unresolved. Germline V gene data show CDR1 as MNHEY and CDR2 as SVGEGT. The length of the CDR3 is 14 residues.

As to this clonotype: The junction shows a germline mismatch at one end, possibly a read error. The J gene is TRBJ2-2, the V gene TRBV6-1; D possibly uses TRBD1 or TRBD2 (6 bases each). The CDR3 has 19 amino acids. Germline V lookup: CDR1 MNHNS, CDR2 SASEGT. The CDR3, as DNA: TGTGCCAGCAGTGAAACCCTCCCCGGGGGCGCCGCGAACACCAGGGAGCTGGTTTTT. Translation: CASSETLPGGAANTRELVF.

For this clonotype: This CDR3 is missing its conserved last phenylalanine or tryptophan, likely due to a read error. The chain joins TRBV11-2 to TRBJ2-3; 7 bases fit TRBD1. CDR3 length: 16 residues. The V gene's germline CDR1 is SGHAT and CDR2 FQNNGV. The CDR3 nucleotides read TGTGCCAGCATCCGGACGCGACAGGGAAGGGGAGATGCGCAGTATCTT. It specifies CASIRTRQGRGDAQYL.

The rearrangement joins TRBV11-3 to TRBJ2-1; 12 bases map to TRBD2. This CDR3 is 15 amino acids long. Germline values: CDR1 SGHNT, CDR2 YENEEA. V was clipped by 5 bases and J by 8 bases; unmatched bases: 7. The CDR3 region has the DNA TGTGCCAGCAGCCGGCTAGCGGGGGGGGGACATGAGCAGTTCTTC. Translating it yields CASSRLAGGGHEQFF.

A note on this clonotype: Because it lacks the conserved phenylalanine or tryptophan at the end, this CDR3 is likely a read error. This chain links TRBV11-2 with TRBJ2-1, with D perhaps matching TRBD2 (5 bases). V lost 7 bases and J lost 5, with 12 bases in between. The germline V gene encodes CDR1 SGHAT and CDR2 FQNNGV. CDR3 size: 13 residues. The CDR3 loop reads CASNGYSDNEQFL. For the CDR3, the DNA is TGTGCCAGCAACGGTTATAGCGACAATGAGCAGTTCTTA.

The sample holds many counts of this clonotype. A much larger clone differs from this one at a single base, so this may be a read error. This chain joins TRBV6-2 or TRBV6-3 and TRBJ1-5; 7 positions match TRBD1. The CDR3 length is 14 residues. The germline CDR1 and CDR2 sequences are MNHEY and SVGEGT. Here the CDR3 DNA reads TGTGCCAGCAGCTTGGGAGGGGGCAATCAGCTCCAGCATTTT. Protein product: CASSLGGGNQLQHF.

With regard to this clonotype: The conserved closing phenylalanine or tryptophan is absent in this CDR3, likely reflecting a read error. The chain is built from TRBV5-1 and TRBJ2-7, with TRBD1 matching 7 bases. Germline V gives CDR1 SGHRS, CDR2 YFSETQ. The CDR3 totals 16 residues. CDR3 amino acids: CAISLGHRDSSYEQYL. As DNA, the CDR3 is TGCGCCATCAGCTTGGGACACCGGGACAGTTCCTACGAGCAGTACTTA.

In DNA, the CDR3 is TGTGCCAGGGGCTTAGGGCCCTATGTCCACGAGCAGTACTTC. As protein: CARGLGPYVHEQYF. This sequence joins TRBV4-2 and TRBJ2-7; D is unclear. CDR1 is LGHNA, CDR2 YNFKEQ, per germline. Trimming pared 9 bases from V and 5 bases from J, leaving 20 bases between. The CDR3 loop spans 14 amino acids.

In the case of this clonotype: The junction and the germline gene differ at one end; a read error may be behind it. The chain has TRBV4-3 and TRBJ2-2; 13 nucleotides align to TRBD2. Looked up from germline, CDR1 is LGHNA and CDR2 is YSLEER. The CDR3 totals 19 residues. In DNA form, the CDR3 reads TGCACCAGCAGCGTACTAGCGGGAGGGCCCCGCTCGAAGACCGGGGAGCTGTTTTTT. Amino acid sequence: CTSSVLAGGPRSKTGELFF.

Comment on this clonotype: Germline is not matched at one junction end, which may reflect a read error. This chain uses TRBV4-2 with TRBJ1-5; D is unclear. The germline gives CDR1 LGHNA, CDR2 YNFKEQ. The CDR3 length is 15 residues. The CDR3 loop is CASGQDTTLDQPQHF. The DNA for the CDR3 is TGTGCCAGCGGCCAAGATACGACATTGGATCAGCCCCAACATTTT.

As for this clonotype: A much larger clone lies one base from this, so it may be a read error. The V call is TRBV6-5, the J call TRBJ2-2; unclear D gene. Germline-derived CDR1 and CDR2 are MNHEY and SVGAGI. The ends were cut back, 6 bases at V and 4 bases at J, with 15 bases in the middle. The CDR3 has 15 residues. DNA of the CDR3: TGTGCCAGCAGATACGGTGACCTTGTCACCGGGGAGCTGTTTTTT. Amino acids: CASRYGDLVTGELFF.

For this clonotype: The final CDR3 position lacks the conserved phenylalanine or tryptophan, pointing to a likely read error. The chain is built from TRBV28 and TRBJ2-4; TRBD1 or TRBD2 may be the D gene (6 bases each). This CDR3 has 15 amino acids. Germline assignment: CDR1 MDHEN and CDR2 SYDVKM. The V and J ends lost 5 bases and 1 base respectively, with 12 bases between them. The CDR3 is CASSHRGGAKNIQYL. CDR3 DNA: TGTGCCAGCAGTCACAGAGGGGGGGCCAAAAACATTCAGTACTTG.

Turning to this clonotype: Germline and junction disagree at one end, which may indicate a read error. The genes are TRBV6-5 and TRBJ2-5; D call uncertain. CDR3 length: 13 amino acids. The germline gives CDR1 MNHEY, CDR2 SVGAGI. CDR3 residues: CASSTDMGLTLYF. CDR3 DNA: TGTGCCAGCAGTACCGACATGGGGTTGACCCTGTACTTC.

This clonotype was seen once. The genes are TRBV28 and TRBJ2-1; D may be TRBD2 (6 bases). The length of the CDR3 is 11 residues. Germline CDR1 reads MDHEN; CDR2 reads SYDVKM. The CDR3 protein is CTSSFIGEQFF. The CDR3 nucleotides are TGTACTAGCAGTTTTATTGGTGAGCAGTTCTTC.

The chain links TRBV10-3 to TRBJ2-5, with D maybe TRBD1 (5 bases). This CDR3 is 15 amino acids long. Germline loops: CDR1 ENHRY, CDR2 SYGVKD. This CDR3 reads CEISESATRQETQYF. In nucleotides, the CDR3 is TGTGAAATCAGTGAGTCGGCTACCAGACAGGAGACCCAGTACTTC.

In regard to this clonotype: At one end the junction does not follow the germline gene, possibly because of a read error. CDR3 bases: TGCGCCAGCAGCAGGGACAAGGCCTACGAACAGTACTTC. The encoded protein is CASSRDKAYEQYF. This rearrangement joins TRBV5-1 to TRBJ2-7; tentatively, D is TRBD1 (6 bases). CDR3 size: 13 residues. Germline V gives CDR1 SGHRS, CDR2 YFSETQ.

V and J are TRBV4-1 and TRBJ1-5, with D possibly TRBD1 on 6 matching bases. Per the germline V gene, CDR1 is MGHRA and CDR2 is YSYEKL. V was clipped by 7 bases and J by 7 bases, with 17 bases between them. The CDR3 loop spans 14 amino acids. The DNA for the CDR3 is TGCGCCAGCAACTCACGGACAGATATACAGCCCCAGCATTTT. Translating it yields CASNSRTDIQPQHF.

Comment on this clonotype: At one end the junction does not follow the germline gene, possibly because of a read error. V is TRBV28 and J is TRBJ2-3; a weak D match, TRBD1 (5 bases). Germline values: CDR1 MDHEN, CDR2 SYDVKM. The CDR3 contains 17 residues. CDR3 nucleotides: TGTGCCAGTAGTCTTGACAGTCTGAGATGGGGCACAGATACGCACTATTTT. Its translation is CASSLDSLRWGTDTHYF.

A word on this clonotype: Its ends do not fully match the called genes, so a read error is possible. The J gene is TRBJ2-2, the V gene TRBV6-1; D is perhaps TRBD1 or TRBD2 (6 bases each). This CDR3 spans 19 amino acids. Germline CDR1 is MNHNS and CDR2 is SASEGT. CDR3 in amino acids: CDSSETLPGGAANTGELFF. Here the CDR3 DNA reads TGTGACAGTAGTGAAACCCTTCCCGGGGGCGCCGCGAACACCGGGGAACTGTTTTTT.